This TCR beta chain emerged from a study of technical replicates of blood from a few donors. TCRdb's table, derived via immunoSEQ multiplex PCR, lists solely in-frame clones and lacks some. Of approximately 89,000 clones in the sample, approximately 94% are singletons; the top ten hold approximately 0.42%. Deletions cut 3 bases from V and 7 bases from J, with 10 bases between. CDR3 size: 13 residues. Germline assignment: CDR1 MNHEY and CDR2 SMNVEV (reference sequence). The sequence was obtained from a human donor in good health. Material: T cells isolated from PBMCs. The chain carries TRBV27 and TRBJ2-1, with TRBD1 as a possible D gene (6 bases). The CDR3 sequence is CASSLTGANEQFF. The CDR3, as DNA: TGTGCCAGCAGTTTGACAGGAGCTAATGAGCAGTTCTTC.